This T cell receptor beta chain originates from a study of T cell changes during pregnancy in multiple sclerosis. The method was immunoSEQ multiplex PCR; TCRdb's version includes in-frame clones alone and lacks a portion of them. The sample has roughly 69,000 clones, 91% seen once. J lost 4 bases, V lost 5 bases, and 10 bases had no gene match. Germline-derived CDR1 and CDR2 are SEHNR and FQNEAQ (reference sequence). The CDR3 is 15 residues long. This TCR was recovered from a female donor with multiple sclerosis, enrolled in a pregnancy study. The V gene is TRBV7-9, the J gene TRBJ1-1; 7 nucleotides line up with TRBD1. The sequences come from peripheral blood, collected in the second trimester of pregnancy. In nucleotides, the CDR3 is TGTGCCAGCAGCATCCAGATGACAGGGATCACTGAAGCTTTCTTT. Amino acids: CASSIQMTGITEAFF. Complete variable domain (other parts from reference TRBV7-9 and TRBJ1-1): DTGVSQNPRHKITKRGQNVTFRCDPISEHNRLYWYRQTLGQGPEFLTYFQNEAQLEKSRLLSDRFSAERPKGSFSTLEIQRTEQGDSAMYLCASSIQMTGITEAFFGQGTRLTVV.